This T cell receptor beta chain was sequenced during a study of monozygotic twins with inflammatory bowel disease. A word on this clonotype: Its target is not known.

Study results and limitations: Researchers report that IBD patients shared fewer clonotypes with others than healthy twins, especially amid disease activity. Patient repertoires may carry noise from differing immunosuppressive treatments.

Total RNA input per TCR library was around 3,600 ng. One entry per CDR3 protein, without DNA, is what TCRdb gives after re-calling the 5' RACE reads. There are 120,000 to 150,000 distinct CDR3 sequences in the sample, with roughly 2.5% held by the top ten. Sequenced input: blood. The origin of this receptor is a human donor with ulcerative colitis or Crohn's disease, or a healthy co-twin of an affected twin (not recorded which).

The CDR3 spells CASTRLAGGDEQFF. The rearrangement links TRBV2 to TRBJ2-1; the D call from TCRdb, TRBD2, cannot be confirmed without DNA. The CDR3 runs 14 residues. Germline V gene data show CDR1 as SNHLY and CDR2 as FYNNEI. The whole variable domain, filled in from reference TRBV2 and TRBJ2-1, reads EPEVTQTPSHQVTQMGQEVILRCVPISNHLYFYWYRQILGQKVEFLVSFYNNEISEKSEIFDDQFSVERPDGSNFTLKIRSTKLEDSAMYFCASTRLAGGDEQFFGPGTRLTVL.